Here is one T cell receptor beta chain with its context. Its cognate antigen is unknown. This sample was taken from a study of OX40 agonist ivuxolimab in advanced cancers. Study details: Roughly two fifths of patients had received prior checkpoint inhibitor therapy.

V was pared by 7 bases and J by 0 bases, with 13 bases between. The CDR3 covers 14 residues. Germline V gene lookup returns CDR1 MNHNS and CDR2 SASEGT. This table comes from immunoSEQ multiplex PCR, and its TCRdb copy is limited to in-frame clones, with some not included. Among some 83,000 clones, about four fifths were seen once, and the ten largest hold under 8%. Study observations and caveats: The study did not work out the antigen specificity of the expanded peripheral T cells. Normalized expansion of T-cell clones was also low for some nonresponders.

The source of this sequence is an adult with an advanced solid tumor such as melanoma, head and neck, liver or kidney cancer. The source was CD4+ or CD8+ T cells sorted from blood, collected in a trial of the OX40 agonist ivuxolimab. This rearrangement joins TRBV6-1 to TRBJ2-7; D is tentatively TRBD1 or TRBD2 (6 bases each). CDR3 in DNA: TGTGCCAGCAATAACAAGGGGGGCTCCTACGAGCAGTACTTC. This encodes CASNNKGGSYEQYF.